This is a list of T cell receptor beta chains from one sample in a study of metastatic and nonmetastatic thyroid tumors. TCRdb re-called the PCR reads through MiXCR. Here the sample spans 40,000 to 55,000 clones, around a sixth being singletons. Sequenced: blood. These receptors came from a female donor with papillary thyroid cancer or a benign thyroid nodule (not recorded which). Some clones in this sample may be carry-over from other donors' samples. Each CDR3 is given with its conserved first and last residue. D genes are given only for firm matches. Not every row has a clone size; where given, it reads once, few, many or a size class.

>TRBJ1-1|TRBV6-1|few|TRBD1
TGTGCCAGCAGCCAACAGGGGGGAATGAACACTGAAGCTTTCTTT
CASSQQGGMNTEAFF
>TRBJ2-2|TRBV28|many|-
TGTGCCAGCGGGGTAGGCGTTTACACCGGGGAGCTGTTTTTT
CASGVGVYTGELFF
>TRBJ2-3|TRBV28|many|-
TGTGCCAGCAGTTTATCTCGGCCTACCACAGATACGCAGTATTTT
CASSLSRPTTDTQYF
>TRBJ2-5|TRBV28|many|TRBD2
TGTGCCAGCAGCAACAACAAGCGGGGATACCAAGAGACCCAGTACTTC
CASSNNKRGYQETQYF
>TRBJ1-1|TRBV7-9|-|-
TGTGCCAGCAGCTTAGCTCTCACGGCGGGCACTCAAGCTTTCTTT
CASSLALTAGTQAFF
>TRBJ2-7|TRBV6-5|many|TRBD2
TGTGCCAGCAGTTATCTCAGCGGGAGCTCCTACGAGCAGTACTTC
CASSYLSGSSYEQYF
>TRBJ2-7|TRBV2|few|TRBD1
TGTGCCAGCATCACTGGGACAGGGGCAGGGTACGAGCAGTACTTC
CASITGTGAGYEQYF
>TRBJ2-7|TRBV3-1|many|-
TGTGCCAGCAGCCAAGGAGGAGGTTACGAGCAGTACTTC
CASSQGGGYEQYF
>TRBJ2-1|TRBV6-2/TRBV6-3|few|-
TGTGCCAGCATTTACGCAGGGGTTAGGTTTTACAATGAGCAGTTCTTC
CASIYAGVRFYNEQFF
>TRBJ2-3|TRBV10-2|-|-
TGCGCCAGCAGTACAGCCCTTCCAGATACGCAGTATTTT
CASSTALPDTQYF
>TRBJ2-5|TRBV5-4|few|TRBD2
TGTGCCAGCAGCTGGGACAGTAGTTTAGCGGGAGGTGGAGAGACCCAGTACTTC
CASSWDSSLAGGGETQYF
>TRBJ2-1|TRBV7-3|many|-
TGTGCCAGCAGCTTAATGGGGCAGGGCGGTGAGCAGTTCTTC
CASSLMGQGGEQFF
>TRBJ2-7|TRBV7-9|many|TRBD1
TGTGCCAGCAGACCTCGACCGGGACAGGCGGATAAGAGCTCCTACGAGCAGTACTTC
CASRPRPGQADKSSYEQYF
>TRBJ2-2|TRBV7-8|-|TRBD1
TGTGCCAGCAGCTTAGAGGGGGCTAAAGGACCGAACACCGGGGAGCTGTTTTTT
CASSLEGAKGPNTGELFF
>TRBJ2-3|TRBV28|-|-
TGTGCCAGCACAGCGGATACTAGCACAGATACGAAGTATTTT
CASTADTSTDTKYF
>TRBJ2-7|TRBV7-3|many|-
TGTGCCAGCAGCTTGACCGAGGGGTACGAGCAGTACTTC
CASSLTEGYEQYF
>TRBJ2-7|TRBV9|many|-
TGTGCCAGCAGCGTAGCTAGGCGAGACCACGAGCAGTACTTC
CASSVARRDHEQYF
>TRBJ1-5|TRBV10-3|many|-
TGTGCCATCAGTGAGTCTAGGGAACAGCCCCAGCATTTT
CAISESREQPQHF
>TRBJ1-2|TRBV7-2|many|TRBD1
TGTGCCAGCAGCTACCGGACAGGGGGCAAGGATGGCTACACCTTC
CASSYRTGGKDGYTF
>TRBJ2-7|TRBV6-5|few|TRBD2
TGTGCCAGCAGTTACTTGGGGAGCCTAGCGGGAGGCTACGAGCAGTACTTC
CASSYLGSLAGGYEQYF
>TRBJ2-5|TRBV11-2|-|TRBD2
TGTGCCAGCAGCCCCAGCCCTACCGGACTAGCCAGGCCAGAGACCCAGTACTTC
CASSPSPTGLARPETQYF
>TRBJ2-2|TRBV19|many|-
TGTGCCAGTAGTATAGGAGGGGCAGGGACCGGGGAGCTGTTTTTT
CASSIGGAGTGELFF
>TRBJ2-1|TRBV20-1|-|TRBD1
TGCAGTGCTAGGGTCGGGGGACAGGCCAGAAATGAGCAGTTCTTC
CSARVGGQARNEQFF
>TRBJ1-3|TRBV29-1|many|TRBD1
TGCAGCGTAAGGACAGGGCTTGGAAACACCATATATTTT
CSVRTGLGNTIYF
>TRBJ2-7|TRBV2|many|TRBD1
TGTGCCAGCAGTCTCGGGACAGGGGCCGAGCAGTACTTC
CASSLGTGAEQYF
>TRBJ2-5|TRBV28|-|-
TGTGCCAGCAGTTTTACCGGGTTTGGGCAGAATCGCCGTCACTTC
CASSFTGFGQNRRHF
>TRBJ2-7|TRBV20-1|many|-
TGCAGTGCTAGAGCAGATGGACCATCTAGGTACGAGCAGTACTTC
CSARADGPSRYEQYF
>TRBJ2-3|TRBV6-1|many|-
TGTGCCAGCAGTGGTCGGGACACGGACCCCACAGACACGCAGTATTTT
CASSGRDTDPTDTQYF
>TRBJ2-5|TRBV5-6|many|-
TGTGCCAGCAGCACCCAGGGGGAGACCCAGTACTTC
CASSTQGETQYF
>TRBJ2-7|TRBV9|-|TRBD2
TGTGCCAGCATCGAGACGGGACTATCGTACTACGAGCAGTACTTC
CASIETGLSYYEQYF
>TRBJ2-7|TRBV4-1|many|-
TGCGCCAGCAGCCAATCCGACGAACTTAACTACGAGCAGTACTTC
CASSQSDELNYEQYF
>TRBJ2-2|TRBV12-3/TRBV12-4|-|-
TGTGCCAGCAGTTTAGCCGTTGGAGCCGTGGAGCTGTTTTTT
CASSLAVGAVELFF
>TRBJ1-6|TRBV5-4|few|-
TGTGCCAGCAGCTTGGATGTCACACCCCTCCACTTT
CASSLDVTPLHF
>TRBJ2-7|TRBV6-1|few|TRBD2
TGTGCCAGCAGTCTCTATAGCGGGACGCCTTACGAGCAGTACTTC
CASSLYSGTPYEQYF
>TRBJ2-5|TRBV18|few|TRBD1
TGTGCCAGCTCACGGACAGGGGAAGAGACCCAGTACTTC
CASSRTGEETQYF
>TRBJ2-7|TRBV10-2|many|-
TGCGCCAGCAGTGCAGACACCTCCTACGAGCAGTACTTC
CASSADTSYEQYF